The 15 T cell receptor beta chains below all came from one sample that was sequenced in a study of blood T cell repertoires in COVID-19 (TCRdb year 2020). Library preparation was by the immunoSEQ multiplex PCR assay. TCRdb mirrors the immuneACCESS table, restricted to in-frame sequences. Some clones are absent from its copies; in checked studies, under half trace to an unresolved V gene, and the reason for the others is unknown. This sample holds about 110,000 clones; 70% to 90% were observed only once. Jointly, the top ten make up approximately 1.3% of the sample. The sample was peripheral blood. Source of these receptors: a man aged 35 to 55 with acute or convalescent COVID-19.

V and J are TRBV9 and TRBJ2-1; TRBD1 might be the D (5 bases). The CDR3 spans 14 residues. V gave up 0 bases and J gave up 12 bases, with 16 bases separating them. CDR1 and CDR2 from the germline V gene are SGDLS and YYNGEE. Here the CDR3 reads CASSVGLGVGGQFF. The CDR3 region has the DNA TGTGCCAGCAGCGTAGGCCTAGGGGTCGGCGGGCAGTTCTTC. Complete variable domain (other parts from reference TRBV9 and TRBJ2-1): DSGVTQTPKHLITATGQRVTLRCSPRSGDLSVYWYQQSLDQGLQFLIQYYNGEERAKGNILERFSAQQFPDLHSELNLSSLELGDSALYFCASSVGLGVGGQFFGPGTRLTVL.

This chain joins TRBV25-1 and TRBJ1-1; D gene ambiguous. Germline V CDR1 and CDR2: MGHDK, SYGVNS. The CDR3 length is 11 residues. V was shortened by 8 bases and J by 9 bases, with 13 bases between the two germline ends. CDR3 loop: CASVQDFQAFF. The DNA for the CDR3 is TGTGCCAGCGTCCAGGATTTTCAAGCTTTCTTT.

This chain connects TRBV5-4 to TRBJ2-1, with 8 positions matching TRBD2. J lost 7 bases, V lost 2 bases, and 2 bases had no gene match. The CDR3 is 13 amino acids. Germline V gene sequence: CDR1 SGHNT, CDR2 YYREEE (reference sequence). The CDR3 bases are TGTGCCAGCAGCTTACGGGGGGGGAATGAGCAGTTCTTC. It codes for CASSLRGGNEQFF.

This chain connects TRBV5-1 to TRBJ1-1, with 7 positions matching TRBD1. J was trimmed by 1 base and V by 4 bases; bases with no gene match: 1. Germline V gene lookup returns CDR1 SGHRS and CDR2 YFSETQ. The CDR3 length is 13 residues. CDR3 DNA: TGCGCCAGCAGCGACAGGGAGAACACTGAAGCTTTCTTT. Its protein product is CASSDRENTEAFF.

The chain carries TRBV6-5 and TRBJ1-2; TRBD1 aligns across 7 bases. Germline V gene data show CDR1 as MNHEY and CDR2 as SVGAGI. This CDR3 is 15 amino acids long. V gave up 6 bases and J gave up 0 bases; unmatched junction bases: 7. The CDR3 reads CASRYTTGTNYGYTF. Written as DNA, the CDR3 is TGTGCCAGCAGGTACACGACAGGGACTAACTATGGCTACACCTTC.

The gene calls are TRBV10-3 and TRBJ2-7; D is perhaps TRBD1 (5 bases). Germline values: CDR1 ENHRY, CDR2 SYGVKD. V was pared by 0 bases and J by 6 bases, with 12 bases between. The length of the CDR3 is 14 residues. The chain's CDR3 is CAISESVIGVEQYF. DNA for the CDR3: TGTGCCATCAGTGAGTCGGTGATAGGGGTCGAGCAGTACTTC.

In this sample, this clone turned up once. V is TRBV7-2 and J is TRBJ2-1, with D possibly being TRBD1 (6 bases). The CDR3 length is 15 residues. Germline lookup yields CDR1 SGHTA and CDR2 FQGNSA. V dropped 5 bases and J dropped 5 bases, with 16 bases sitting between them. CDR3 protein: CASSLRRGMDNEQFF. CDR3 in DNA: TGTGCCAGCAGCCTCCGCAGGGGTATGGACAATGAGCAGTTCTTC.

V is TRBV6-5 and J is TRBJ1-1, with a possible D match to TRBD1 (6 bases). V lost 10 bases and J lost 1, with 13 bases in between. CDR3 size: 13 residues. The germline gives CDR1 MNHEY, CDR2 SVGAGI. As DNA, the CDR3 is TGTGCCATCCAGGGGTTTTGGAACACTGAAGCTTTCTTT. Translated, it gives CAIQGFWNTEAFF.

The CDR3 bases are TGTGCCAGTAGTCACATCACCGGGAGTCAGTATGAGCAGTTCTTC. It is translated as CASSHITGSQYEQFF. The rearrangement joins TRBV19 to TRBJ2-1, with D perhaps matching TRBD2 (6 bases). CDR1 and CDR2 (germline): LNHDA, SQIVND (reference sequence). This CDR3 has 15 residues. Trimming stripped 5 bases from V and 8 bases from J, with 19 bases between.

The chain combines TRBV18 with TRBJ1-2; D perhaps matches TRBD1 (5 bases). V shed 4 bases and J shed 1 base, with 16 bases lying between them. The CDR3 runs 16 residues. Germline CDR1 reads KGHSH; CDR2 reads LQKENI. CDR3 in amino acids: CASSQPTAPSNYGYTF. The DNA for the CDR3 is TGTGCCAGCTCACAACCGACAGCGCCAAGTAACTATGGCTACACCTTC.

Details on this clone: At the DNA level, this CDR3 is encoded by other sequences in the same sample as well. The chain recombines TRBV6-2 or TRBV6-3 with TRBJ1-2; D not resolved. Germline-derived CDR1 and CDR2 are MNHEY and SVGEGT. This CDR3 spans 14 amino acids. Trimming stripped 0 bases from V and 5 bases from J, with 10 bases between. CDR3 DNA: TGTGCCAGCAGTTACTCGCTCAGATCGTATGGCTACACCTTC. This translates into CASSYSLRSYGYTF.

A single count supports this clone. The CDR3 DNA reads TGTGCCAGCCGAACCGGGACAGGAAATTCACCCCTCCACTTT. It specifies CASRTGTGNSPLHF. The genes are TRBV27 and TRBJ1-6; 8 bases agree with TRBD1. The CDR3 is 14 amino acids. Looked up from germline, CDR1 is MNHEY and CDR2 is SMNVEV (reference sequence). J lost 7 bases, V lost 8 bases, and 7 bases had no gene match.

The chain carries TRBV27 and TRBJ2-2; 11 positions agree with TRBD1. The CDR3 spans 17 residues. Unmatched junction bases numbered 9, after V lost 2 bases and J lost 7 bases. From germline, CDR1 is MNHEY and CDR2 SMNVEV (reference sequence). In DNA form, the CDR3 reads TGTGCCAGCAGTTTACTCGGGACAGGGGGAGGGGGCGGGGAGCTGTTTTTT. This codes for CASSLLGTGGGGGELFF.

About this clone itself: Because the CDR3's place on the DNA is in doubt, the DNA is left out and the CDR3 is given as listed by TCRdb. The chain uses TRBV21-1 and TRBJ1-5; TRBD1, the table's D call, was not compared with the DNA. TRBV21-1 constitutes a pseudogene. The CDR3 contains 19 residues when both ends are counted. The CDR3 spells CASSKPRAFGTGSNQPQHF.

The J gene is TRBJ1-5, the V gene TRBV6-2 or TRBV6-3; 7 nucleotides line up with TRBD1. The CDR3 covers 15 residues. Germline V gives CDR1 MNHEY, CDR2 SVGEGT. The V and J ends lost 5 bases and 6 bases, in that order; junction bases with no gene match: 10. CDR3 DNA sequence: TGTGCCAGCAGTCGAAAAGGGGGCGTTGGTCAGCCCCAGCATTTT. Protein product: CASSRKGGVGQPQHF.